What follows describes a single T cell receptor (beta chain). Its antigen is not identified. CD8+ and CD4+ T cells taken from blood had their TCR beta sequenced. Stable or active relapsing-remitting multiple sclerosis, untreated and meeting revised McDonald criteria, defined the controls. The CDR3 sequence is 16 residues long. V was trimmed by 4 bases and J by 4 bases, leaving 17 bases between them. This sample was taken from a study of CD8 T cells in Susac syndrome. The authors reverse transcribed roughly 0.5 to 1 ug RNA with random hexamers. The CDR3 of TCR beta was amplified by immunoSEQ multiplex PCR across 54 Vbeta and 13 Jbeta. TCRdb used MiXCR to reprocess the immunoSEQ multiplex PCR reads, holding one entry per CDR3 protein. The sample carries 300,000 or so distinct CDR3 sequences, about 91% recorded once. Study results and caveats: The study acknowledged a relatively small number of individuals in its TCR sequencing and HLA analysis.

What was sequenced was CD4+ T cells from PBMCs. The chain is built from TRBV23-1 and TRBJ1-3; no clear D. TRBV23-1 is filed as an ORF, its function uncertain. The receptor was derived from a human donor with multiple sclerosis. CDR3: CASSPWGGCVGNTIYF. CDR3 nucleotide sequence: TGCGCCAGCAGTCCCTGGGGAGGGTGTGTAGGAAACACCATATATTTT.